This T cell receptor (beta chain) was documented in a study of T cells in Graves' hyperthyroidism and ophthalmopathy. Overall study findings and caveats: From stable hyperthyroidism, ophthalmopathy was separated by a 13 V-J model. Most clonotypes expanded in the thyroid (above 0.001) were also present in blood.

Newly diagnosed hyperthyroidism, duration under 2 months, in patients aged 18 to 65. The blood sample dates from first hyperthyroidism diagnosis, preceding any ophthalmopathy symptoms. Looked up from germline, CDR1 is GTSNPN and CDR2 is SVGIG (reference sequence). CDR3 length: 14 residues. V gave up 3 bases and J gave up 8 bases, with 19 bases separating them. This clonotype has a count of ten or more. Its antigen remains unknown. From RNA transcripts, TCR beta CDR3 regions were amplified. HTBI primers drove first-round RT-PCR of the TCR CDR3. TCRdb itself ran the multiplex PCR reads through MiXCR, one entry per CDR3 protein. Of around 260,000 distinct CDR3 sequences detected, less than 30% appear once; the ten largest clones hold approximately 30%.

The receptor was isolated from a middle-aged man with Graves' hyperthyroidism that later progressed to Graves' ophthalmopathy. Sequenced input: blood. This chain connects TRBV30 to TRBJ1-2; perhaps TRBD1 as D (6 bases). CDR3 nucleotide sequence: TGTGCCTGGAGGCCTCGGGACAACCCGGGGGGCTACACCTTC. Its protein is CAWRPRDNPGGYTF.